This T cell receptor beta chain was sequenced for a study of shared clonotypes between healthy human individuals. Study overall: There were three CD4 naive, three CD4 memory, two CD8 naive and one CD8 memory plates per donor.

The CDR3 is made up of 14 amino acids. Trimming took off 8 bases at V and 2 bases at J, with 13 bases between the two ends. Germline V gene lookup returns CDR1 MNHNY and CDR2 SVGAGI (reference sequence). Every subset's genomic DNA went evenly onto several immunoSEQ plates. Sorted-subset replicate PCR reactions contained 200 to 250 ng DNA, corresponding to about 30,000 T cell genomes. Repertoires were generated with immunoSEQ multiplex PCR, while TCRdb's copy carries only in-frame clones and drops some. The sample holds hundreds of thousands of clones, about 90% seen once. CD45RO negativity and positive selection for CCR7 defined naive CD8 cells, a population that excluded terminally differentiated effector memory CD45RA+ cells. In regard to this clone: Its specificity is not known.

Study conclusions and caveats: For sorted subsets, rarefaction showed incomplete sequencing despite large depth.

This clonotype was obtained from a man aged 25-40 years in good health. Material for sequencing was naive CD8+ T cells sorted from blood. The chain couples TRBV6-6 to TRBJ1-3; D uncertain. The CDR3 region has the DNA TGTGCCAGCGGGCCGGAGGGTGCTGGAAACACCATATATTTT. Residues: CASGPEGAGNTIYF.